One T cell receptor beta chain is described in this entry. Its cognate antigen is unknown. The sample comes from a study of CD8 T cells in ankylosing spondylitis. Findings and caveats of the study: Certain motif variants had earlier been reported in reactive arthritis synovial fluid and blood. Several highly homologous variants made up a TCR beta motif, and this motif appeared characteristic of ankylosing spondylitis blood. Reportedly, disease-linked clones are significantly enriched in ankylosing spondylitis patients' matched synovial fluid.

The CDR3 extends over 14 amino acids. The V gene lost 5 bases and the J gene lost 6 bases, with 15 bases spanning the gap. Germline CDR1 reads SGHVS; CDR2 reads FQNEAQ. TCRdb ran MiXCR on the 5' RACE reads and lists one entry per CDR3 protein. The data contain 220,000 or so distinct CDR3 sequences, around 19% of them singletons. This sequence was found in a male donor with ankylosing spondylitis. This chain uses TRBV7-8 with TRBJ2-3; D gene uncertain. Input material: blood, either unsorted or a sorted T cell fraction (not recorded which). CDR3 DNA sequence: TGTGCCAGCAGCCGACTTTTTAGTGGTGATACGCAGTATTTT. Its translation: CASSRLFSGDTQYF.